The T cell receptor (beta chain) under discussion was sequenced for a study of blood T cell repertoires in COVID-19. About the study: Researchers got acute and convalescent COVID-19 samples from the United States, Italy and Spain.

Authors' processing steps: Reference gene primer amplification gave nucleated cell count estimates. Clones were sequenced by immunoSEQ multiplex PCR, and TCRdb holds only the in-frame ones, with some missing. V and J calls and clone size follow that table, whereas D and trimming were derived from the DNA. The table records about 190,000 clones, around 79% of them present only once. This CDR3 spans 15 amino acids. CDR1 is WNHNN, CDR2 SYGVQD, per germline (reference sequence). The V and J ends lost 5 bases and 0 bases respectively, with 10 bases between them. This clone appeared a few times. The clonotype originates from a woman aged 45-60 years with acute or convalescent COVID-19. Sequencing was performed on peripheral blood. The chain joins TRBV10-1 to TRBJ1-4; D not certain. CDR3 DNA sequence: TGCGCCAGCAGTCGGTCCGGAGCAACTAATGAAAAACTGTTTTTT. Residues: CASSRSGATNEKLFF.